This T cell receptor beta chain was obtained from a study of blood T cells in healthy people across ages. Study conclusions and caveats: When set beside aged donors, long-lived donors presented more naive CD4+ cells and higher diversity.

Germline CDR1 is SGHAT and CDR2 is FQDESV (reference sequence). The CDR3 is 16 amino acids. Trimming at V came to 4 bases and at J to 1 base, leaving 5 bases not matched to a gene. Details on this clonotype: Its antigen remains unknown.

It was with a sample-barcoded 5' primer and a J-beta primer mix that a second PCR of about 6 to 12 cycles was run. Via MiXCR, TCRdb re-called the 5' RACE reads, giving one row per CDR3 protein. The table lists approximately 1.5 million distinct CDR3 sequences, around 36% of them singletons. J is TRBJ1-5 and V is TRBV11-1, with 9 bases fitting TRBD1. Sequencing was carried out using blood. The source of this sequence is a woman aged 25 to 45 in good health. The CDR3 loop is CASSYRDRVSNQPQHF. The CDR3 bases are TGTGCCAGCAGCTACCGGGACAGGGTGAGCAATCAGCCCCAGCATTTT. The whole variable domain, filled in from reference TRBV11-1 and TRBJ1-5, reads EAEVAQSPRYKITEKSQAVAFWCDPISGHATLYWYRQILGQGPELLVQFQDESVVDDSQLPKDRFSAERLKGVDSTLKIQPAELGDSAMYLCASSYRDRVSNQPQHFGDGTRLSIL.